The present entry profiles one T cell receptor (beta chain) with its context. The sample comes from a study of blood T cell repertoires in COVID-19. The repertoire was sequenced with immunoSEQ multiplex PCR; TCRdb's copy has only in-frame clones and lacks some. The sample holds 430,000 or so clones, 70% to 90% seen once. This CDR3 is 16 amino acids long. V gave up 6 bases and J gave up 4 bases; unmatched junction bases: 9. Germline loops: CDR1 SEHNR, CDR2 FQNEAQ (reference sequence). The sequence came from a man in his late teens or twenties with COVID-19, enrolled during active disease. Sequenced material: peripheral blood. The rearrangement joins TRBV7-9 to TRBJ2-3; TRBD2 matches 11 bases. The CDR3 here is CASRYSGGAGSDTQYF. In DNA form, the CDR3 reads TGTGCCAGCAGGTATAGCGGGGGGGCCGGCTCAGATACGCAGTATTTT. The whole variable domain, remainder taken from reference TRBV7-9 and TRBJ2-3, is DTGVSQNPRHKITKRGQNVTFRCDPISEHNRLYWYRQTLGQGPEFLTYFQNEAQLEKSRLLSDRFSAERPKGSFSTLEIQRTEQGDSAMYLCASRYSGGAGSDTQYFGPGTRLTVL.